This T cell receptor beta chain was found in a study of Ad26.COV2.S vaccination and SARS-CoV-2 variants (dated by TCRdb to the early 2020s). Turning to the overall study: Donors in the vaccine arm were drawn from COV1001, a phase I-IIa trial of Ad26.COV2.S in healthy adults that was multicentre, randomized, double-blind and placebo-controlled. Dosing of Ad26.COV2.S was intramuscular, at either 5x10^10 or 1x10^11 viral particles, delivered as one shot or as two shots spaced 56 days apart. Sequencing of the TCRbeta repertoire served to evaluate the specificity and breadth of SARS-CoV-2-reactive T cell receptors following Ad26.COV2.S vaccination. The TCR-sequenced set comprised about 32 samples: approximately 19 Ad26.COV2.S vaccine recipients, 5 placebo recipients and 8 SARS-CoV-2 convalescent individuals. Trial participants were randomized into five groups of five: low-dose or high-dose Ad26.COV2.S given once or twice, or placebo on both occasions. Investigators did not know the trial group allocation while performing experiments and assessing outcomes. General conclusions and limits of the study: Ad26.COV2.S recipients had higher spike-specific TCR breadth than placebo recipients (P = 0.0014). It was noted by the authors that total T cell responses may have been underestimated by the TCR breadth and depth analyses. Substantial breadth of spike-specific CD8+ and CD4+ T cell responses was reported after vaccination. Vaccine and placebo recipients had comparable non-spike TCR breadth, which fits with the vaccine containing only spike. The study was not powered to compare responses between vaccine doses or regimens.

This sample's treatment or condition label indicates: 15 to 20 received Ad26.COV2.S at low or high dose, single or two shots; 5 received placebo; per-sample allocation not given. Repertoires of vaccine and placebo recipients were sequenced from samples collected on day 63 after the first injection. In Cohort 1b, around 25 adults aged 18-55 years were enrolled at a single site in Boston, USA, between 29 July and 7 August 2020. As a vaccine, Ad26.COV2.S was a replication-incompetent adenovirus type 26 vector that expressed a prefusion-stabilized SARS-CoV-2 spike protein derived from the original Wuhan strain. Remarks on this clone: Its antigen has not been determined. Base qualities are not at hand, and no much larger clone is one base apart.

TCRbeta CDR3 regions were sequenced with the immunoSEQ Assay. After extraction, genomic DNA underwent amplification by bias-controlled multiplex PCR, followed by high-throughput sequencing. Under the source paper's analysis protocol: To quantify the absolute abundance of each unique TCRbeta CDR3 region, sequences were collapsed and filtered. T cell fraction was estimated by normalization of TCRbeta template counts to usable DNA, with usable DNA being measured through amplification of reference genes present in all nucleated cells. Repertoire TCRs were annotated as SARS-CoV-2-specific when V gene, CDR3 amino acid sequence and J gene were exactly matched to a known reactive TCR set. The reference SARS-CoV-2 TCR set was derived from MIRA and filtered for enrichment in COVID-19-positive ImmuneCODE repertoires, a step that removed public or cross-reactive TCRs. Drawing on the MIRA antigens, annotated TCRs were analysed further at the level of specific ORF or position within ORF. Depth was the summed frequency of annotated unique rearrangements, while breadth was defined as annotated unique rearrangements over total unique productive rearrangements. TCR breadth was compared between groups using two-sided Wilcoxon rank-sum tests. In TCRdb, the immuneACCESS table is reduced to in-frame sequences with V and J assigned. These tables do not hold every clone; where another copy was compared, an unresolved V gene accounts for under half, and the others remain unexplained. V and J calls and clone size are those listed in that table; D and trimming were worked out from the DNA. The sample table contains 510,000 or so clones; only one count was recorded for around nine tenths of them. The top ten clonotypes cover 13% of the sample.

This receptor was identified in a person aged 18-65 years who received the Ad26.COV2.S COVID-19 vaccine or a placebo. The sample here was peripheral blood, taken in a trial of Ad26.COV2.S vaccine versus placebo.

The nucleotide sequence reads as follows: TGTGCCAGTAAAGGAGAAAATGAGCAGTTCTTC. Translated, it reads CASKGENEQFF. The V and J genes are TRBV19 and TRBJ2-1, with the D gene not confidently named. Reading from cysteine to phenylalanine, the CDR3 counts 11 amino acids. The entry retains the CDR3 DNA only, 33 bases that are in frame from base 1. V sheds 7 bases and J sheds 7 bases, leaving 8 bases between their ends. From a lookup of the germline V gene (reference sequence), CDR1 and CDR2 are LNHDA and SQIVND.